This TCR beta chain was retrieved from a study of T cells after yellow fever vaccination. As for the study in general: Any fraction with a low cell number was prepared using SMART-Seq v4 Ultra Low Input.

Study-wide results and limits: Once the booster was given, most primary-vaccination clones reappeared, at approximately 97% for CD4 and more than 85% for CD8.

MiXCR was run by TCRdb on the 5' RACE reads, yielding one entry per CDR3 protein. The data contain about 230,000 distinct CDR3 sequences, roughly 6.8% of them singletons. Germline CDR1 is KGHDR and CDR2 is SFDVKD. The CDR3 spans 13 residues. Trimming removed 6 bases from V and 2 bases from J, with 7 bases in between. Only a few counts were recorded for this clonotype. The antigen is undetermined. This TCR came from a man aged 25-45 years who received the YFV17D yellow fever vaccine. Material: CD4+ T cells sorted from PBMCs, obtained on the day of the yellow fever booster vaccination. The chain employs TRBV24-1 and TRBJ1-5, with D unresolved. The CDR3 DNA is TGTGCCACCAGTTTAGCGGGCAATCAGCCCCAGCATTTT. This translates into CATSLAGNQPQHF.